This TCR beta chain emerged from a study of post-analysis software for immune sequencing data. Study-wide findings and caveats: A handful of TRBV segments appeared more often in patients than in controls, and TRBV5-6, TRBV5-1 and TRBV20-1 were among these. Under F measure analysis, samples from one preparation batch co-clustered strongly.

V lost 6 bases and J lost 5; bases outside the gene matches: 7. This CDR3 contains 14 residues. TCR beta libraries were prepared from cDNA with unique molecular identifiers. Around 500,000 cDNA molecules were obtained from about 1 to 10 million T cells. A single record per CDR3 protein comes from TCRdb applying MiXCR to the PCR reads. This sample has hundreds of thousands of distinct CDR3 sequences, with approximately 59% found just once. Remarks on this clonotype: The target antigen is unknown.

Sequencing was performed on blood. The V call is TRBV12-3 or TRBV12-4, the J call TRBJ2-7; TRBD2 matches at 10 bases. The TCR comes from a girl aged 2 to 10 with multiple sclerosis. Written as DNA, the CDR3 is TGTGCCAGCAGGGGCGGGACTAGCGCCCACGAGCAGTACTTC. It specifies CASRGGTSAHEQYF.